Following are 12 T cell receptor beta chains from one sample sequenced in a study of T cell clones after liver transplantation. The protocol was immunoSEQ multiplex PCR, while the TCRdb copy is restricted to in-frame clones and leaves out a portion. The sample shows around 110,000 clones, roughly nine tenths of them seen only once. The sequencing used CD4+ T cells from blood, collected 12 months after liver transplant. The receptors shown here come from a human patient who received a liver transplant. These T cells may partly come from the graft donor.

The chain uses TRBV25-1 and TRBJ2-7; a weak D match, TRBD1 (6 bases). The CDR3 loop spans 13 amino acids. The germline V gene encodes CDR1 MGHDK and CDR2 SYGVNS. V was shortened by 9 bases and J by 4 bases, with 16 bases between the two germline ends. CDR3: CASSRGQSYEQYF. CDR3 in DNA: TGTGCCAGTAGCCGAGGACAGAGTTACGAGCAGTACTTC.

The chain uses TRBV11-3 and TRBJ2-1; TRBD2 matches at 12 bases. The CDR3 runs 14 residues. Per the germline V gene, CDR1 is SGHNT and CDR2 is YENEEA. The V segment lost 6 bases and the J segment 6 bases; nucleotides outside the gene matches: 3. CDR3 in DNA: TGTGCCAGCAGAGAGACTAGCGGGAGCAATGAGCAGTTCTTC. Protein: CASRETSGSNEQFF.

This chain joins TRBV7-9 and TRBJ1-5; maybe TRBD1 (6 bases). This CDR3 is 14 amino acids long. The ends were cut back, 1 base at V and 6 bases at J, with 10 bases in the middle. Germline V gene lookup returns CDR1 SEHNR and CDR2 FQNEAQ (reference sequence). The CDR3 nucleotides are TGTGCCAGCAGCTTAGTAGGGGGAGGTCAGCCCCAGCATTTT. Protein: CASSLVGGGQPQHF.

The V and J genes are TRBV5-6 and TRBJ1-4; D remains unclear. V was pared by 1 base and J by 4 bases, with 8 bases between. Germline CDR1 is SGHDT and CDR2 is YYEEEE. This CDR3 is 14 amino acids long. CDR3 DNA sequence: TGTGCCAGCAGCTTGTCTGGTTTTAATGAAAAACTGTTTTTT. Translating gives CASSLSGFNEKLFF.

The chain combines TRBV7-2 with TRBJ2-5; tentative D call: TRBD1 (6 bases). Per germline, CDR1 SGHTA and CDR2 FQGNSA. CDR3 length equals 14 residues. V was cut by 4 bases and J by 3 bases, with 12 bases left in between. In nucleotides, the CDR3 is TGTGCCAGCAGCTCCCGCCGGACAGAAGAGACCCAGTACTTC. This gives the protein CASSSRRTEETQYF.

V and J are TRBV5-1 and TRBJ2-3; 7 positions match TRBD1. The CDR3 totals 16 residues. Germline values: CDR1 SGHRS, CDR2 YFSETQ. Trimming removed 1 base from V and 0 bases from J; junction bases left unmatched: 5. The CDR3 nucleotides are TGCGCCAGCAGCTTGCCGGGGACAGCCAGCACAGATACGCAGTATTTT. Its protein product is CASSLPGTASTDTQYF. Complete variable domain (other parts from reference TRBV5-1 and TRBJ2-3): KAGVTQTPRYLIKTRGQQVTLSCSPISGHRSVSWYQQTPGQGLQFLFEYFSETQRNKGNFPGRFSGRQFSNSRSEMNVSTLELGDSALYLCASSLPGTASTDTQYFGPGTRLTVL.

J is TRBJ2-3 and V is TRBV9; D unclear. Per germline, CDR1 SGDLS and CDR2 YYNGEE. CDR3 length: 14 residues. Trimming took off 7 bases at V and 0 bases at J, with 12 bases between the two ends. CDR3 sequence reads: CASSRDLSTDTQYF. CDR3 coding DNA: TGTGCCAGCTCCCGAGACTTGAGCACAGATACGCAGTATTTT.

For the CDR3, the DNA is TGCGCCAGCAGCTTGACGCGGGAGGGCGCTCCCACCGGGGAGCTGTTTTTT. It translates to CASSLTREGAPTGELFF. The chain uses TRBV5-1 and TRBJ2-2, with 9 bases fitting TRBD2. Germline values: CDR1 SGHRS, CDR2 YFSETQ. After removal of 1 base from V and 4 bases from J, the junction contained 8 bases not matched to a gene. The CDR3 has 17 residues. Full variable domain (rest looked up from reference TRBV5-1 and TRBJ2-2): KAGVTQTPRYLIKTRGQQVTLSCSPISGHRSVSWYQQTPGQGLQFLFEYFSETQRNKGNFPGRFSGRQFSNSRSEMNVSTLELGDSALYLCASSLTREGAPTGELFFGEGSRLTVL.

This chain uses TRBV11-3 with TRBJ2-1; 14 bases fit TRBD2. Germline V gene sequence: CDR1 SGHNT, CDR2 YENEEA. CDR3 length: 18 residues. Trimming took 1 base from V and 0 from J; bases not matched to a gene: 2. For the CDR3, the DNA is TGTGCCAGCAGCTTAGGGACTAGCGGGAGGAGCTCCTACAATGAGCAGTTCTTC. As protein: CASSLGTSGRSSYNEQFF.

Note on this clone: Germline and junction disagree at one end, which may indicate a read error. Other DNA sequences in this specimen translate into the identical CDR3. CDR3 DNA sequence: TGCGCCAGCAGCACCGGGACAGGAGTTTCCTACGAGCAGTACTTC. This translates into CASSTGTGVSYEQYF. The V gene is TRBV13, the J gene TRBJ2-7; 8 bases are shared with TRBD1. The CDR3 has 15 residues. Germline CDR1 and CDR2: PRHDT and FYEKMQ (reference sequence).

The CDR3 region is CASSPRAGASYEQYF. The CDR3 nucleotides read TGTGCCAGCAGCCCCAGGGCAGGGGCTTCCTACGAGCAGTACTTC. The chain uses TRBV7-3 and TRBJ2-7; TRBD1 is a possible D gene (6 bases). The V gene's germline CDR1 is SGHTA and CDR2 FQGTGA. The CDR3 sequence is 15 residues long. Between the trimmed V and J ends, which lost 5 bases and 1 base, there was a span of 15 bases.

This clone was recorded once. V is TRBV7-6 and J is TRBJ2-7; 10 bases are shared with TRBD2. The ends lost 1 base at V and 0 bases at J; junction bases unmatched: 12. The germline CDR1 and CDR2 sequences are SGHVS and FNYEAQ. The CDR3 contains 19 residues. The CDR3 spells CASSLGRTSGIILSYEQYF. CDR3 sequence (DNA): TGTGCCAGCAGCTTAGGGAGGACTAGCGGAATCATTCTCTCCTACGAGCAGTACTTC.